This passage covers 25 T cell receptor beta chains from one sample sequenced in a study of tumor-infiltrating lymphocytes in localized non-small cell lung cancer. The assay was immunoSEQ multiplex PCR, and TCRdb's table has in-frame clones only and misses some. The profile covers 3,000 or so clones, with about 62% appearing a single time and roughly a tenth taken by the ten largest. Source material: uninvolved lung tissue not adjacent to the tumor. The receptor source for this set is a human donor with non-small cell lung cancer.

This clone turned up a few times. V and J are TRBV7-2 and TRBJ2-3, with TRBD2 as a possible D gene (5 bases). Per germline, CDR1 SGHTA and CDR2 FQGNSA. The CDR3 is 17 residues long. The V end lost 5 bases, the J end lost 1 base, and 19 bases lay between the germline ends. The CDR3 DNA reads TGTGCCAGCAGCCTTGAGTGGGCGGGCCGGGGCACAGATACGCAGTATTTT. This gives the protein CASSLEWAGRGTDTQYF.

The V and J genes are TRBV25-1 and TRBJ2-3, with no clear D. The CDR3 has 13 amino acids. V gave up 2 bases and J gave up 3 bases, with 6 bases separating them. Germline-derived CDR1 and CDR2 are MGHDK and SYGVNS. In DNA, the CDR3 is TGTGCCAGCAGTGAACCCGGGACAGATACGCAGTATTTT. It specifies CASSEPGTDTQYF.

The gene calls are TRBV19 and TRBJ2-5, with TRBD2 identical over 7 bases. Germline CDR1 LNHDA, CDR2 SQIVND (reference sequence). This CDR3 region has 14 residues. J lost 5 bases, V lost 3 bases, and 6 bases had no gene match. The CDR3 region has the DNA TGTGCCAGTAGTATTGCCGGGGGGAGCGAGACCCAGTACTTC. Amino acid sequence: CASSIAGGSETQYF.

This clone turned up a few times. The chain joins TRBV6-1 to TRBJ2-3; D is unclear. This CDR3 is built from 15 residues. The germline gives CDR1 MNHNS, CDR2 SASEGT. Trimming cost V 1 base and J 1 base, with 9 bases left between them. CDR3 protein: CASSEGLGRTDTQYF. CDR3 sequence (DNA): TGTGCCAGCAGTGAAGGACTGGGCCGCACAGATACGCAGTATTTT.

This chain connects TRBV30 to TRBJ1-5; D is perhaps TRBD1 (5 bases). Germline assignment: CDR1 GTSNPN and CDR2 SVGIG (reference sequence). V shed 4 bases and J shed 6 bases, with 16 bases lying between them. The length of the CDR3 is 14 residues. CDR3 coding DNA: TGTGCCTGGACGGCCAGGTCCGGGGCTCAGCCCCAGCATTTT. It translates to CAWTARSGAQPQHF. Supplemented by reference TRBV30 and TRBJ1-5, the full variable domain reads SQTIHQWPATLVQPVGSPLSLECTVEGTSNPNLYWYRQAAGRGLQLLFYSVGIGQISSEVPQNLSASRPQDRQFILSSKKLLLSDSGFYLCAWTARSGAQPQHFGDGTRLSIL.

The chain employs TRBV7-6 and TRBJ2-7, with 11 bases lining up with TRBD1. Germline V lookup: CDR1 SGHVS, CDR2 FNYEAQ. V lost 4 bases to trimming and J lost 5 bases; unmatched junction nucleotides: 7. The CDR3 runs to 15 residues. The CDR3 nucleotides read TGTGCCAGCAGCTCCAAAAGGACAGGGGGCGACGAGCAGTACTTC. Encoded protein: CASSSKRTGGDEQYF.

This clone was seen only a few times. The chain employs TRBV27 and TRBJ2-2, with D unclear. Germline CDR1 is MNHEY and CDR2 is SMNVEV (reference sequence). Trimming took off 7 bases at V and 3 bases at J, with 15 bases between the two ends. This CDR3 has 15 residues. The CDR3 reads CASTDGSRDTGELFF. The CDR3 nucleotides read TGTGCCAGCACCGACGGTAGTCGGGACACCGGGGAGCTGTTTTTT.

The V call is TRBV25-1, the J call TRBJ1-5; no definite D call. The CDR3 has 14 amino acids. Germline assignment: CDR1 MGHDK and CDR2 SYGVNS. Trimming cost V 3 bases and J 5 bases, with 11 bases left between them. The CDR3 DNA is TGTGCCAGCAGTGAGTTCAGCCGCGATCAGCCCCAGCATTTT. This encodes CASSEFSRDQPQHF.

The V and J genes are TRBV30 and TRBJ2-1, with 9 bases fitting TRBD1. In germline, CDR1 is GTSNPN, CDR2 SVGIG (reference sequence). The CDR3 sequence is 17 residues long. J lost 0 bases, V lost 7 bases, and 13 bases had no gene match. CDR3 protein: CAFLPGQGFSSYNEQFF. In DNA form, the CDR3 reads TGTGCCTTCCTACCGGGACAGGGATTCAGCTCCTACAATGAGCAGTTCTTC.

The chain recombines TRBV15 with TRBJ2-5; possible D gene TRBD1, 5 bases. CDR3 size: 14 residues. V was shortened by 5 bases and J by 4 bases, with 14 bases between the two germline ends. Germline V gene lookup returns CDR1 LNHNV and CDR2 YYDKDF (reference sequence). CDR3 sequence (DNA): TGTGCCACCAGCCCACGACAGTCCCCAGAGACCCAGTACTTC. Its translation: CATSPRQSPETQYF.

The J gene is TRBJ1-1, the V gene TRBV5-6; D may be TRBD1 (5 bases). CDR1 and CDR2 (germline): SGHDT, YYEEEE. This CDR3 has 13 amino acids. V was trimmed by 4 bases and J by 1 base, leaving 8 bases between them. The CDR3 DNA sequence: TGTGCCAGCAGCAAGACAGAGAACACTGAAGCTTTCTTT. Translating gives CASSKTENTEAFF.

CDR3 in amino acids: CASSLNRYEQYF. The CDR3 DNA is TGTGCCAGCAGCCTAAACCGCTACGAGCAGTACTTC. The chain joins TRBV7-2 to TRBJ2-7; D gene unclear. The germline gives CDR1 SGHTA, CDR2 FQGNSA. V lost 5 bases and J lost 3, with 8 bases in between. CDR3 length equals 12 residues.

The chain combines TRBV6-5 with TRBJ2-7; D not certain. The CDR3 extends over 11 amino acids. V lost 0 bases, J lost 6 bases, and 3 bases lay in between. Germline V gene lookup returns CDR1 MNHEY and CDR2 SVGAGI. The chain's CDR3 is CASSYSGEQYF. The CDR3 DNA is TGTGCCAGCAGTTACTCAGGCGAGCAGTACTTC.

The gene calls are TRBV5-4 and TRBJ2-1; no clear D gene. Germline CDR1 SGHNT, CDR2 YYREEE (reference sequence). The V end lost 1 base, the J end lost 3 bases, and 11 bases lay between the germline ends. This CDR3 is 15 amino acids long. The CDR3 DNA sequence: TGTGCCAGCAGCTTGATGGGGTTCGACTACAATGAGCAGTTCTTC. It is translated as CASSLMGFDYNEQFF.

The rearrangement links TRBV7-2 to TRBJ1-2; possible D gene TRBD1, 6 bases. CDR1 and CDR2 (germline): SGHTA, FQGNSA. The CDR3 extends over 15 amino acids. Trimming removed 1 base from V and 2 bases from J, with 11 bases in between. The CDR3 DNA is TGTGCCAGCAGCTTAGAATCGGGACAAAACTATGGCTACACCTTC. It codes for CASSLESGQNYGYTF. Full variable domain (missing parts from reference TRBV7-2 and TRBJ1-2): GAGVSQSPSNKVTEKGKDVELRCDPISGHTALYWYRQSLGQGLEFLIYFQGNSAPDKSGLPSDRFSAERTGGSVSTLTIQRTQQEDSAVYLCASSLESGQNYGYTFGSGTRLTVV.

The V gene is TRBV15, the J gene TRBJ1-2; TRBD1 aligns across 12 bases. The V gene end was trimmed by 5 bases and the J gene end by 14 bases; junction bases not matched to a gene: 6. Germline V gene sequence: CDR1 LNHNV, CDR2 YYDKDF (reference sequence). The CDR3 covers 12 residues. CDR3 in DNA: TGTGCCACCAGCGGTGGGGACAGGGGGCATACCTTC. Translating it yields CATSGGDRGHTF.

This rearrangement joins TRBV20-1 to TRBJ2-3; maybe TRBD2 (5 bases). The CDR3 length is 11 residues. V lost 8 bases to trimming and J lost 4 bases, with 10 bases between them. Germline V CDR1 and CDR2: DFQATT, SNEGSKA (reference sequence). The CDR3 spells CSTGWADTQYF. In nucleotides, the CDR3 is TGCAGTACGGGATGGGCAGATACGCAGTATTTT.

The chain has TRBV7-9 and TRBJ1-1; 7 bases are shared with TRBD1. CDR1 SEHNR and CDR2 FQNEAQ come from the germline V gene (reference sequence). This CDR3 comprises 16 residues. Unmatched junction bases numbered 9, after V lost 5 bases and J lost 0 bases. The CDR3 loop is CASSPTRQGMNTEAFF. The CDR3 DNA is TGTGCCAGCAGCCCGACCAGACAGGGTATGAACACTGAAGCTTTCTTT. The entire variable domain, with the rest obtained from reference TRBV7-9 and TRBJ1-1, is as follows: DTGVSQNPRHKITKRGQNVTFRCDPISEHNRLYWYRQTLGQGPEFLTYFQNEAQLEKSRLLSDRFSAERPKGSFSTLEIQRTEQGDSAMYLCASSPTRQGMNTEAFFGQGTRLTVV.

This clone was counted between two and nine times. The genes are TRBV5-1 and TRBJ1-4, with TRBD1 as a possible D gene (5 bases). V lost 1 base and J 7 bases, leaving 20 bases between the germline ends. The CDR3 totals 17 residues. The germline CDR1 and CDR2 sequences are SGHRS and YFSETQ. CDR3: CASSLLGVSGDSEKLFF. The CDR3 nucleotides are TGCGCCAGCAGCTTGTTGGGAGTTTCGGGGGATAGTGAAAAACTGTTTTTT.

The chain has TRBV28 and TRBJ2-5, with 7 bases that match TRBD2. The CDR3 runs to 12 residues. Germline lookup yields CDR1 MDHEN and CDR2 SYDVKM. V lost 8 bases, J lost 3 bases, and 3 bases stayed unmatched. CDR3 in DNA: TGTGCCAGCTCTAGCGGCAAAGAGACCCAGTACTTC. Its protein product is CASSSGKETQYF.

The rearrangement links TRBV28 to TRBJ2-5; D tentatively fits TRBD1 or TRBD2 (5 bases each). V dropped 6 bases and J dropped 4 bases, with 21 bases sitting between them. The CDR3 runs to 16 residues. In germline, CDR1 is MDHEN, CDR2 SYDVKM. The CDR3 region is CASSTSPGAGGETQYF. In DNA form, the CDR3 reads TGTGCCAGCAGCACCTCACCCGGGGCCGGAGGAGAGACCCAGTACTTC.

This chain links TRBV29-1 with TRBJ2-3; D might be TRBD2 (5 bases). Trimming took off 0 bases at V and 0 bases at J, with 10 bases between the two ends. The CDR3 is 15 amino acids. Germline V gene sequence: CDR1 SQVTM, CDR2 ANQGSEA. The CDR3 reads CSVEDQGSSTDTQYF. As DNA, the CDR3 is TGCAGCGTTGAAGATCAAGGGAGTAGCACAGATACGCAGTATTTT.

The chain joins TRBV5-1 to TRBJ2-7; 10 bases fit TRBD1. The CDR3 runs 14 residues. Germline loops: CDR1 SGHRS, CDR2 YFSETQ. V lost 3 bases to trimming and J lost 2 bases; unmatched junction nucleotides: 2. In DNA form, the CDR3 reads TGCGCCAGCAGCTGGGGGACAGGGGCCTACGAGCAGTACTTC. This gives the protein CASSWGTGAYEQYF.

V gene TRBV28 combines with J gene TRBJ2-5; 9 bases are shared with TRBD1. The CDR3 spans 17 residues. The V and J ends lost 7 bases and 1 base, in that order; junction bases with no gene match: 13. CDR1 is MDHEN and CDR2 is SYDVKM in the germline V gene. The CDR3 here is CASKPQPGQGTQETQYF. DNA for the CDR3: TGTGCCAGCAAACCTCAGCCGGGACAGGGCACCCAAGAGACCCAGTACTTC. Filled out from reference TRBV28 and TRBJ2-5, the complete variable domain reads DVKVTQSSRYLVKRTGEKVFLECVQDMDHENMFWYRQDPGLGLRLIYFSYDVKMKEKGDIPEGYSVSREKKERFSLILESASTNQTSMYLCASKPQPGQGTQETQYFGPGTRLLVL.

The gene calls are TRBV28 and TRBJ1-2, with 7 bases identical to TRBD1. The V segment lost 5 bases and the J segment 6 bases; nucleotides outside the gene matches: 12. Germline assignment: CDR1 MDHEN and CDR2 SYDVKM. The CDR3 sequence is 15 residues long. CDR3 coding DNA: TGTGCCAGCAGTCTCATAAGGTTCGGGACAGATGGCTACACCTTC. This sequence encodes CASSLIRFGTDGYTF.